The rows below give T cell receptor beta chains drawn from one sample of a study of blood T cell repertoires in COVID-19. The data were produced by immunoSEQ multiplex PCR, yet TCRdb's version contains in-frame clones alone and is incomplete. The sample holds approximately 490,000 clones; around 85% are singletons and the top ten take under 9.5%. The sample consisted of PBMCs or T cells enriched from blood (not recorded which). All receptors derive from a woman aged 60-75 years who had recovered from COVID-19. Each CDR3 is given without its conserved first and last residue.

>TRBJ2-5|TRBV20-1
SASLIRGGQETQY
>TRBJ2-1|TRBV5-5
ASSLTEKNGEQF
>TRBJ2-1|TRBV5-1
ASSFGGGALTSYNEQF
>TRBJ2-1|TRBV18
ASSPSGGNNEQF
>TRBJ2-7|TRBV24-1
ATSEAGQDYEQY
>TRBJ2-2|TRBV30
AWSVRGQLIGELF
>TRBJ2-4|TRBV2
ASSESGVKNIQY
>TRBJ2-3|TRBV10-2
ASGQGAYSTDTQY
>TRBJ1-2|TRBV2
ASRQGWNYGYT
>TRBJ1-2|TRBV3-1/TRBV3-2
ASSQPQWGQSYGYT
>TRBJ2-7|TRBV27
ASSSVPQLGGSSYEQY
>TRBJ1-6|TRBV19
ASTEGQSYNSPLH
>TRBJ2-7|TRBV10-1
ASSETGTYEQY
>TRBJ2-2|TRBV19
ASSFRQGRNTGELF
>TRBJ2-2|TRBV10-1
ASSDPGDTGELF
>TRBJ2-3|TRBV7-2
ASSLAVLVNSADTQY